A selection of T cell receptor beta chains follows, all from one sample in a study of cytomegalovirus exposure and HLA in healthy donors. TCRdb's table, derived via immunoSEQ multiplex PCR, lists solely in-frame clones and lacks some. The sample holds about 65,000 clones. Sequencing was carried out using PBMCs. The receptors come from a boy aged 5-17 years in good health and CMV-seronegative. CDR3s include the opening cysteine and the closing phenylalanine or tryptophan.

j_gene	v_gene	CDR3aa
TRBJ2-2	TRBV5-1	CASRTGGKNTGELFF
TRBJ2-7	TRBV14	CASSPGTGVAKVSYEQYF
TRBJ2-7	TRBV7-9	CASSLAGGDYEQYF
TRBJ2-3	TRBV19	CASRTGTGPSDTQYF
TRBJ1-1	TRBV5-4	CASSRGGSLNTEAFF
TRBJ1-2	TRBV5-1	CASSLMEGQPVEFYTF
TRBJ1-1	TRBV6-5	CASNQPENTEAFF
TRBJ2-4	TRBV6-6	CASSPGQGAFLNIQYF
TRBJ2-7	TRBV10-3	CAISESVRVHEQYF
TRBJ2-7	TRBV4-2	CASSPGLAGAYEQYF
TRBJ1-5	TRBV6-1	CASSAGPDSNQPQHF
TRBJ1-2	TRBV19	CASSLDSGANYGYTF
TRBJ1-4	TRBV18	CASSPSAQTTNEKLFF
TRBJ1-2	TRBV6-6	CASSDRGGYTF
TRBJ1-2	TRBV25-1	CASSDSIHGTGKEGYTF
TRBJ1-4	TRBV5-4	CASSLESGTSESF
TRBJ1-2	TRBV14	CASRRTGDEGYTF
TRBJ1-2	TRBV5-1	CASSLLRGDYGYTF
TRBJ2-7	TRBV6-1	CASRDTDRGYEQYF
TRBJ1-5	TRBV5-6	CASSWEGRDQPQHF
TRBJ1-5	TRBV28	CASSLAQPGGTSNQPQHF
TRBJ2-5	TRBV28	CASSTPNRVNQETQYF
TRBJ1-1	TRBV6-1	CASRPTPNTEAFF
TRBJ2-3	TRBV11-2	CASRGWRGRGTDTQYF
TRBJ1-1	TRBV6-5	CASRTTGINTEAFF
TRBJ1-2	TRBV13	CASSLGLGQGDMNGYTF
TRBJ2-1	TRBV9	CASSVAGLAGGSYNEQFF
TRBJ1-5	TRBV10-3	CAISEGGPGHRNQPQHF
TRBJ1-5	TRBV5-8	CASSRGTGSNQPQHF
TRBJ1-1	TRBV5-1	CASGPGQGVVEAFF
TRBJ2-6	TRBV7-6	CASSLKWQGSSGANVLTF
TRBJ2-7	TRBV27	CASSLSSAYEQYF
TRBJ1-6	TRBV6-1	CASSDDPGGSDNSPLHF
TRBJ1-6	TRBV7-6	CASSSQVWREFDSPLHF
TRBJ1-1	TRBV7-9	CASSRGSNTEAFF
TRBJ2-7	TRBV5-1	CASGERGHYEQYF
TRBJ1-2	TRBV18	CASSLRPEGGYTF